This TCR beta chain is from a study of T cell responses to AZD1222 COVID-19 vaccine. The method was immunoSEQ multiplex PCR; TCRdb's version includes in-frame clones alone and lacks a portion of them. This sample has 140,000 to 150,000 clones, with about 92% found just once. This CDR3 contains 15 residues. Trimming cost V 4 bases and J 7 bases, with 19 bases left between them. CDR1 and CDR2 (germline): SGHDN, FVKESK. The sample was peripheral blood, taken on day 0 of AZD1222 vaccination. The sequence derives from an adult in good health. V usage is TRBV14 and J usage is TRBJ1-2; tentatively, D is TRBD1 (6 bases). The CDR3 DNA sequence: TGTGCCAGCAGCCGGACCGGACAGTTAAGGTCTGGCTACACCTTC. It translates to CASSRTGQLRSGYTF.